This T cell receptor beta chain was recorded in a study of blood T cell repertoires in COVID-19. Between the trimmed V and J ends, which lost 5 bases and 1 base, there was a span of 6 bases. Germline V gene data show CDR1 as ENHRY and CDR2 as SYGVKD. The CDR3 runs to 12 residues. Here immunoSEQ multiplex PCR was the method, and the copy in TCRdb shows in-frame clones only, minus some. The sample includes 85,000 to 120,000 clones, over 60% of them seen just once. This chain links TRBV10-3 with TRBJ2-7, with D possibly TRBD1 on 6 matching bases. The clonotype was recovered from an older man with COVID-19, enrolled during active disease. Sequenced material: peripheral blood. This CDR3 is CAISTGSYEQYF. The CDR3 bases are TGTGCCATCAGTACAGGGTCCTACGAGCAGTACTTC.